This T cell receptor beta chain stems from a study of blood T cell repertoires in COVID-19. Study-wide context: Samples representing acute and convalescent COVID-19 were sourced from the United States, Italy and Spain.

The study recruited people aged about 18 to 89 years across about two dozen US areas. Two negative PCRs, clearance, or symptom resolution were required of recovered Cohort 3 donors. Only in-frame clones appear in the TCRdb table, and some are missing; sequencing was by immunoSEQ multiplex PCR. The sample lists some 460,000 clones; about nine tenths were seen once. The trim removed 0 bases at V and 5 bases at J, leaving 7 bases unmatched. This CDR3 spans 16 amino acids. The germline CDR1 and CDR2 sequences are SEHNR and FQNEAQ (reference sequence). A few counts support this clone. The TCR was taken from a woman in her late teens or twenties who had recovered from COVID-19. The chain carries TRBV7-9 and TRBJ2-7; 10 nucleotides agree with TRBD1. The specimen sequenced was PBMCs or T cells enriched from blood (not recorded which). CDR3: CASSLAGTGVGHEQYF. In DNA form, the CDR3 reads TGTGCCAGCAGCTTAGCTGGGACAGGGGTGGGACACGAGCAGTACTTC. The variable domain in full, completed from reference TRBV7-9 and TRBJ2-7, reads DTGVSQNPRHKITKRGQNVTFRCDPISEHNRLYWYRQTLGQGPEFLTYFQNEAQLEKSRLLSDRFSAERPKGSFSTLEIQRTEQGDSAMYLCASSLAGTGVGHEQYFGPGTRLTVT.